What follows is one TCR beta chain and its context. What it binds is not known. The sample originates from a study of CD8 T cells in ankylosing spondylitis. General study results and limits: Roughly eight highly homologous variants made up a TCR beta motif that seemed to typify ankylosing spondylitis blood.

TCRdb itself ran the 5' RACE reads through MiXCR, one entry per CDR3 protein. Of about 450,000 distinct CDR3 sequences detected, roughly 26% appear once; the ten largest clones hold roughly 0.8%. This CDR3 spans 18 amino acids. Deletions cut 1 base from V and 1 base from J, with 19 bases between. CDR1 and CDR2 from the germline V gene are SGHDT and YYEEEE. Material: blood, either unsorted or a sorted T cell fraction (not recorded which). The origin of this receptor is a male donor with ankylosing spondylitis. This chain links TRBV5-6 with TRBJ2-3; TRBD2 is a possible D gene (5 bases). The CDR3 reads CASSLRLAAVIGTDTQYF. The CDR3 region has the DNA TGTGCCAGCAGCTTGAGGCTAGCAGCAGTCATAGGCACAGATACGCAGTATTTT.